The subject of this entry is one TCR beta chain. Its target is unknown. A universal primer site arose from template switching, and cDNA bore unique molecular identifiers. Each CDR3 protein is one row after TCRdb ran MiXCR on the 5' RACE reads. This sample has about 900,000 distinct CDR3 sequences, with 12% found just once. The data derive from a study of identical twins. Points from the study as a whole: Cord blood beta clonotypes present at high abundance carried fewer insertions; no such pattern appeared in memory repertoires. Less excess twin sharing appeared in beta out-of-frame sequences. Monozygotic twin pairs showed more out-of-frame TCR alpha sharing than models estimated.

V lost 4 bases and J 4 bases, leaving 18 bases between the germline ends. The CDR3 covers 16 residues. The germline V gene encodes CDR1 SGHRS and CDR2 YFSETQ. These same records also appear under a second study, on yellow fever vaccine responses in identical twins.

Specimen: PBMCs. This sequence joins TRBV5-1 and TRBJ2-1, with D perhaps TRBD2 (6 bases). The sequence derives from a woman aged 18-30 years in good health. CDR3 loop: CASSKRPGEQYNEQFF. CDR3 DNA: TGCGCCAGCAGCAAACGTCCGGGGGAGCAATACAATGAGCAGTTCTTC.